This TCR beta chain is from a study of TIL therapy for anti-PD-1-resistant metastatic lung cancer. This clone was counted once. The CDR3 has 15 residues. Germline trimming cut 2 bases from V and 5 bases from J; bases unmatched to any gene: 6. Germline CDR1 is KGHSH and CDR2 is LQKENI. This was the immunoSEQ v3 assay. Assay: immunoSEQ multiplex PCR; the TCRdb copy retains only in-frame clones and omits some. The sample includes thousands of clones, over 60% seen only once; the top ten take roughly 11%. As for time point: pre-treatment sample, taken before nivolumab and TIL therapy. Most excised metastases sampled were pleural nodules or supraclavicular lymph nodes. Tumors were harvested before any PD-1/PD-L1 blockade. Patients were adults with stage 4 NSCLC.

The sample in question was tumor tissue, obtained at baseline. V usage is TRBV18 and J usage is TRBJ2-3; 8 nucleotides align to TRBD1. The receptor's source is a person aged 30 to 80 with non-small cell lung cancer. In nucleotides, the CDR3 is TGTGCCAGCTCACCAAACGCAGGGGGCGGAGATACGCAGTATTTT. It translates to CASSPNAGGGDTQYF.